One sample yielded the 15 T cell receptor beta chains listed below, sequenced in a study of control samples from healthy donors and cancer patients. Clones were read by immunoSEQ multiplex PCR, and TCRdb kept only the in-frame ones, dropping some. Of roughly 150,000 clones in the sample, about 86% were seen once. Sequencing was performed on blood. These receptor sequences come from a man aged 18 to 35 in good health.

This clone was counted a single time. This sequence joins TRBV4-2 and TRBJ1-2; the D is unclear. Germline-derived CDR1 and CDR2 are LGHNA and YNFKEQ. The V end was cut by 0 bases, the J end by 8 bases, with 10 bases between. This CDR3 comprises 13 residues. The DNA for the CDR3 is TGTGCCAGCAGCCAAGACAGGTTAGGGGGCTACACCTTC. This gives the protein CASSQDRLGGYTF.

The CDR3, as DNA: TGTGCCATCAGTGAGTCGGGGGCCCACGAGCAGTACTTC. This codes for CAISESGAHEQYF. J is TRBJ2-7 and V is TRBV10-3, with TRBD1 as a possible D gene (6 bases). The germline CDR1 and CDR2 sequences are ENHRY and SYGVKD. Between the trimmed V and J ends, which lost 0 bases and 5 bases, there was a span of 8 bases. CDR3 length: 13 amino acids.

This clone was seen once. The rearrangement uses TRBV28 and TRBJ2-6; tentatively, D is TRBD1 (6 bases). The length of the CDR3 is 14 residues. Germline values: CDR1 MDHEN, CDR2 SYDVKM. V lost 6 bases to trimming and J lost 6 bases, with 12 bases between them. CDR3: CASSSGQSANVLTF. The CDR3 nucleotides are TGTGCCAGCAGCTCCGGACAGTCGGCCAACGTCCTGACTTTC.

In DNA, the CDR3 is TGTGCCAGCAGTTTCGGGTGGGGAGGCAATCAGCCCCAGCATTTT. Amino acid sequence: CASSFGWGGNQPQHF. The chain recombines TRBV28 with TRBJ1-5; D is ambiguous. Germline CDR1 and CDR2: MDHEN and SYDVKM. This CDR3 has 15 residues. Trimming stripped 3 bases from V and 2 bases from J, with 11 bases between.

The V and J genes are TRBV7-2 and TRBJ1-5; 12 bases line up with TRBD1. The CDR3 is made up of 15 amino acids. The germline CDR1 and CDR2 sequences are SGHTA and FQGNSA. V shed 6 bases, J shed 4 bases, and the junction held 4 bases outside the gene matches. CDR3 nucleotides: TGTGCCAGCAGTCCGGGACAGGGGGCTAATCAGCCCCAGCATTTT. It specifies CASSPGQGANQPQHF.

This clone was counted a single time. The V gene is TRBV4-3, the J gene TRBJ2-6; the D gene is possibly TRBD2 (6 bases). Germline CDR1 and CDR2: LGHNA and YSLEER. The CDR3 is made up of 18 amino acids. V was pared by 4 bases and J by 0 bases, with 16 bases between. The DNA for the CDR3 is TGCGCCAGCAGCCGGCGGGACTTTTCTCACTCTGGGGCCAACGTCCTGACTTTC. Protein product: CASSRRDFSHSGANVLTF.

This clone came up a few times. The chain is built from TRBV11-3 and TRBJ1-5; D remains unclear. The CDR3 has 16 residues. From germline, CDR1 is SGHNT and CDR2 YENEEA. The V and J ends lost 2 bases and 7 bases respectively, with 18 bases between them. CDR3 sequence: CASSLTPRGLRQPQHF. The CDR3 nucleotides read TGTGCCAGCAGCTTAACGCCCCGAGGCCTGCGACAGCCCCAGCATTTT.

This chain links TRBV5-6 with TRBJ2-3; the D call may be TRBD1 or TRBD2 (5 bases each). Germline V gives CDR1 SGHDT, CDR2 YYEEEE. V lost 5 bases and J 0 bases, leaving 16 bases between the germline ends. This CDR3 has 16 amino acids. The CDR3 nucleotides read TGTGCCAGCAGGTCCCAGGGACCCTTAAGCACAGATACGCAGTATTTT. Amino acids: CASRSQGPLSTDTQYF. Complete variable domain (other parts from reference TRBV5-6 and TRBJ2-3): DAGVTQSPTHLIKTRGQQVTLRCSPKSGHDTVSWYQQALGQGPQFIFQYYEEEERQRGNFPDRFSGHQFPNYSSELNVNALLLGDSALYLCASRSQGPLSTDTQYFGPGTRLTVL.

The sample holds one count of this clone. This rearrangement joins TRBV18 to TRBJ1-2; tentatively, D is TRBD1 (5 bases). Germline V gene sequence: CDR1 KGHSH, CDR2 LQKENI. The germline V and J ends were trimmed by 3 bases and 0 bases, with 14 bases remaining between them. The CDR3 loop spans 16 amino acids. This chain's CDR3 is CASSPNTGTANYGYTF. The CDR3 coding sequence is TGTGCCAGCTCACCCAACACAGGTACAGCTAACTATGGCTACACCTTC. Looking up the rest from reference TRBV18 and TRBJ1-2 gives the full variable domain: NAGVMQNPRHLVRRRGQEARLRCSPMKGHSHVYWYRQLPEEGLKFMVYLQKENIIDESGMPKERFSAEFPKEGPSILRIQQVVRGDSAAYFCASSPNTGTANYGYTFGSGTRLTVV.

This clone is classed as medium-sized. The J gene is TRBJ1-3, the V gene TRBV6-5; D unclear. Per germline, CDR1 MNHEY and CDR2 SVGAGI. The CDR3 sequence is 16 residues long. Trimming took 0 bases from V and 2 from J, leaving 11 bases between them. CDR3 DNA: TGTGCCAGCAGTTACTCGCGGGAGAACGCTGGAAACACCATATATTTT. It encodes CASSYSRENAGNTIYF.

J is TRBJ2-1 and V is TRBV5-1, with 11 bases that match TRBD2. The J segment lost 4 bases and the V segment lost 4 bases, leaving 4 bases of the junction unmatched. The CDR3 loop spans 15 amino acids. Germline assignment: CDR1 SGHRS and CDR2 YFSETQ. The CDR3, as DNA: TGCGCCAGCAGCCCGACTAGCGGGAAGTACAATGAGCAGTTCTTC. This encodes CASSPTSGKYNEQFF.

Turning to this clone: Other DNA sequences from this sample encode an identical CDR3 as well. The J gene is TRBJ1-1, the V gene TRBV6-2 or TRBV6-3; no reliable D call. The germline V gene has CDR1 MNHEY and CDR2 SVGEGT. The CDR3 consists of 13 residues. The V gene lost 0 bases and the J gene lost 5 bases, with 7 bases spanning the gap. The CDR3 here is CASSYSEGTEAFF. CDR3 nucleotides: TGTGCCAGCAGTTACTCAGAAGGTACTGAAGCTTTCTTT.

V and J are TRBV24-1 and TRBJ2-7, with D perhaps being TRBD1 or TRBD2 (5 bases each). CDR1 and CDR2 from the germline V gene are KGHDR and SFDVKD. V was cut by 3 bases and J by 2 bases, with 13 bases left in between. This CDR3 is built from 15 residues. Here the CDR3 DNA reads TGTGCCACCAGTGATCGGGACGGTGGCCCCTACGAGCAGTACTTC. Amino acid sequence: CATSDRDGGPYEQYF.

The DNA of the CDR3 is TGTGCCAGCAGCTTCCGGGACAGGGGGCCTTTAAATGAGCAGTTCTTC. Its translation is CASSFRDRGPLNEQFF. V and J are TRBV7-2 and TRBJ2-1; 12 bases align to TRBD1. Trimming removed 3 bases from V and 7 bases from J; junction bases left unmatched: 7. The CDR3 totals 16 residues. Germline assignment: CDR1 SGHTA and CDR2 FQGNSA.

The genes are TRBV5-6 and TRBJ1-1; D is unresolved. The CDR3 is 15 amino acids. Trimming pared 4 bases from V and 1 base from J, leaving 14 bases between. In germline, CDR1 is SGHDT, CDR2 YYEEEE. The CDR3 here is CASSGGDQENTEAFF. CDR3 in DNA: TGTGCCAGCAGCGGAGGTGACCAGGAGAACACTGAAGCTTTCTTT.